This T cell receptor beta chain appears in the sequencing data of a study of early T cells in non-severe SARS-CoV-2 infection. Unique molecular identifiers were added to individual cDNA molecules. A single record per CDR3 protein comes from TCRdb applying MiXCR to the 5' RACE reads. The sample comprises about 80,000 distinct CDR3 sequences, 5% of which are singletons, and under 8% rests with the top ten. This clonotype was picked up many times. The length of the CDR3 is 13 residues. With 0 bases removed from V and 7 bases from J, the gap between germline ends came to 10 bases. Germline loops: CDR1 DFQATT, CDR2 SNEGSKA (reference sequence).

This clonotype was sampled from an adult who was a healthcare worker with PCR-confirmed SARS-CoV-2 infection or an uninfected control (not recorded which). The material was whole blood, obtained at baseline. The V call is TRBV20-1, the J call TRBJ2-1, with D uncertain. CDR3: CSAREPNVNEQFF. The DNA for the CDR3 is TGCAGTGCTAGAGAACCGAACGTTAATGAGCAGTTCTTC.